Below are 26 T cell receptor beta chains sequenced from a single sample in a study of cytomegalovirus exposure and HLA in healthy donors. 13 Jbeta primers and 60 Vbeta primers were used for the PCR. Here immunoSEQ multiplex PCR was the method, and the copy in TCRdb shows in-frame clones only, minus some. Among fewer than 150,000 clones, under 90% were seen once, and the ten largest hold approximately 2.4%. The specimen sequenced was PBMCs. These receptors all stem from a male donor in good health and CMV-seronegative.

The chain links TRBV18 to TRBJ2-6, with 9 bases that match TRBD1. V was clipped by 3 bases and J by 0 bases; unmatched bases: 3. Germline V gene sequence: CDR1 KGHSH, CDR2 LQKENI. This CDR3 spans 17 amino acids. This chain's CDR3 is CASSPGTGFSGANVLTF. DNA of the CDR3: TGTGCCAGCTCACCCGGGACAGGGTTCTCTGGGGCCAACGTCCTGACTTTC.

The chain employs TRBV5-1 and TRBJ2-1; 9 nucleotides align to TRBD2. The CDR3 consists of 15 residues. Unmatched junction bases numbered 14, after V lost 6 bases and J lost 10 bases. Germline V gives CDR1 SGHRS, CDR2 YFSETQ. This CDR3 is CASTSGTSNSREQFF. CDR3 sequence (DNA): TGCGCCAGCACCTCCGGGACTAGCAATTCACGGGAGCAGTTCTTC.

CDR3 sequence: CASQEGTSPYEQYF. The CDR3, as DNA: TGTGCCAGTCAAGAAGGGACTAGCCCCTACGAGCAGTACTTC. V and J are TRBV19 and TRBJ2-7; 9 positions match TRBD2. Germline loops: CDR1 LNHDA, CDR2 SQIVND (reference sequence). Trimming removed 8 bases from V and 2 bases from J; junction bases left unmatched: 7. The CDR3 covers 14 residues. The entire variable domain, with the rest obtained from reference TRBV19 and TRBJ2-7, is as follows: DGGITQSPKYLFRKEGQNVTLSCEQNLNHDAMYWYRQDPGQGLRLIYYSQIVNDFQKGDIAEGYSVSREKKESFPLTVTSAQKNPTAFYLCASQEGTSPYEQYFGPGTRLTVT.

This clone was recorded a few times. The chain joins TRBV4-1 to TRBJ1-1; D is perhaps TRBD1 (5 bases). Per the germline V gene, CDR1 is MGHRA and CDR2 is YSYEKL. The CDR3 consists of 19 residues. V dropped 2 bases and J dropped 1 base, with 23 bases sitting between them. Here the CDR3 DNA reads TGCGCCAGCAGCCAAAACCCAGCTGGGGGAGGTCGGGGGAACACTGAAGCTTTCTTT. Protein: CASSQNPAGGGRGNTEAFF.

This chain connects TRBV30 to TRBJ2-3; 7 bases agree with TRBD1. This CDR3 is 15 amino acids long. Germline V lookup: CDR1 GTSNPN, CDR2 SVGIG (reference sequence). Germline trimming cut 2 bases from V and 2 bases from J; bases unmatched to any gene: 7. CDR3 nucleotide sequence: TGTGCCTGGAGTAGGACAGGCGTAGTCACAGATACGCAGTATTTT. It is translated as CAWSRTGVVTDTQYF. Variable domain in full (rest from reference TRBV30 and TRBJ2-3): SQTIHQWPATLVQPVGSPLSLECTVEGTSNPNLYWYRQAAGRGLQLLFYSVGIGQISSEVPQNLSASRPQDRQFILSSKKLLLSDSGFYLCAWSRTGVVTDTQYFGPGTRLTVL.

Comments on this clone: The same CDR3 can be traced to other DNA sequences in this sample. The V call is TRBV27, the J call TRBJ2-7; maybe TRBD2 (6 bases). V shed 2 bases and J shed 2 bases, with 7 bases lying between them. CDR1 MNHEY and CDR2 SMNVEV come from the germline V gene (reference sequence). The CDR3 spans 13 residues. CDR3 in amino acids: CASSLAGPYEQYF. In DNA form, the CDR3 reads TGTGCCAGCAGTTTAGCGGGGCCCTACGAGCAGTACTTC.

This chain connects TRBV11-1 to TRBJ1-1, with a tentative D call TRBD1 (6 bases). V lost 4 bases to trimming and J lost 4 bases, with 22 bases between them. This CDR3 has 17 amino acids. Germline CDR1 SGHAT, CDR2 FQDESV (reference sequence). CDR3 protein: CASSSPSTRGVSTEAFF. CDR3 DNA sequence: TGTGCCAGCAGCTCTCCCTCGACCAGGGGTGTGAGCACTGAAGCTTTCTTT.

The chain has TRBV6-1 and TRBJ2-7, with D possibly TRBD1 on 6 matching bases. Germline lookup yields CDR1 MNHNS and CDR2 SASEGT. CDR3 size: 13 residues. V lost 10 bases and J 1 base, leaving 14 bases between the germline ends. CDR3: CATRPGASYEQYF. In DNA, the CDR3 is TGTGCCACTCGCCCAGGGGCGTCCTACGAGCAGTACTTC.

The V gene is TRBV19, the J gene TRBJ2-7; 8 bases are shared with TRBD1. V shed 6 bases, J shed 5 bases, and the junction held 3 bases outside the gene matches. This CDR3 contains 12 residues. Germline CDR1 and CDR2: LNHDA and SQIVND (reference sequence). The CDR3 region has the DNA TGTGCCAGTAGCCAGACAGGGGACGAGCAGTACTTC. Protein: CASSQTGDEQYF. The full variable domain, its missing parts supplied by reference TRBV19 and TRBJ2-7, is DGGITQSPKYLFRKEGQNVTLSCEQNLNHDAMYWYRQDPGQGLRLIYYSQIVNDFQKGDIAEGYSVSREKKESFPLTVTSAQKNPTAFYLCASSQTGDEQYFGPGTRLTVT.

The J gene is TRBJ2-7, the V gene TRBV5-1; D is undetermined. V gave up 0 bases and J gave up 2 bases, with 9 bases separating them. Germline loops: CDR1 SGHRS, CDR2 YFSETQ. The CDR3 length is 14 residues. This CDR3 is CASSLAGNPYEQYF. Written as DNA, the CDR3 is TGCGCCAGCAGCTTGGCAGGTAACCCCTACGAGCAGTACTTC.

The J gene is TRBJ2-5, the V gene TRBV7-6; TRBD2 agrees at 12 bases. The CDR3 spans 14 residues. J lost 5 bases, V lost 3 bases, and 1 base had no gene match. The germline gives CDR1 SGHVS, CDR2 FNYEAQ. CDR3 sequence (DNA): TGTGCCAGCAGCTTGACTAGCGGGAGTGAGACCCAGTACTTC. Protein product: CASSLTSGSETQYF.

This clone was seen just once. The chain recombines TRBV27 with TRBJ2-5; no firm D call. The V end lost 5 bases, the J end lost 2 bases, and 12 bases lay between the germline ends. The CDR3 is 14 amino acids. CDR1 is MNHEY and CDR2 is SMNVEV in the germline V gene (reference sequence). CDR3 DNA sequence: TGTGCCAGCAGTACTTGGGCAGAACAAGAGACCCAGTACTTC. Protein sequence: CASSTWAEQETQYF.

Here the CDR3 reads CASSLRAYNEQFF. The CDR3 DNA follows: TGTGCCAGCAGTTTAAGAGCGTACAATGAGCAGTTCTTC. The V gene is TRBV27, the J gene TRBJ2-1; no definite D call. The CDR3 has 13 residues. Trimming removed 2 bases from V and 4 bases from J, with 6 bases in between. The germline V gene has CDR1 MNHEY and CDR2 SMNVEV (reference sequence).

The genes are TRBV5-1 and TRBJ2-5; TRBD2 agrees at 13 bases. CDR1 SGHRS and CDR2 YFSETQ come from the germline V gene. Trimming took 3 bases from V and 5 from J; bases not matched to a gene: 1. There are 14 residues in the CDR3. CDR3 coding DNA: TGCGCCAGCAGCTCGACTAGCGGGAGGGAGACCCAGTACTTC. Translating it yields CASSSTSGRETQYF.

This clone was found a few times. The chain links TRBV15 to TRBJ2-7; 9 bases match TRBD2. This CDR3 comprises 15 residues. The V gene's germline CDR1 is LNHNV and CDR2 YYDKDF (reference sequence). V lost 0 bases, J lost 5 bases, and 5 bases stayed unmatched. The CDR3 reads CATSREGTSRHEQYF. The CDR3 bases are TGTGCCACCAGCAGAGAGGGGACTAGCCGACACGAGCAGTACTTC.

This chain joins TRBV6-5 and TRBJ2-7; TRBD1 agrees at 9 bases. V lost 3 bases, J lost 2 bases, and 8 bases stayed unmatched. The CDR3 loop spans 16 amino acids. CDR1 and CDR2 (germline): MNHEY, SVGAGI. The CDR3 sequence is CASSYSLGTGTYEQYF. The CDR3 DNA follows: TGTGCCAGCAGTTATTCCCTCGGGACAGGGACCTACGAGCAGTACTTC.

This clone was observed a few times. The CDR3 spells CASSTAPASVGTYEQYF. DNA of the CDR3: TGTGCCAGCAGTACGGCTCCGGCTAGCGTAGGAACCTACGAGCAGTACTTC. V gene TRBV27 combines with J gene TRBJ2-7, with D perhaps matching TRBD2 (6 bases). This CDR3 contains 17 residues. Deletions cut 5 bases from V and 2 bases from J, with 22 bases between. Per germline, CDR1 MNHEY and CDR2 SMNVEV (reference sequence).

The V and J genes are TRBV30 and TRBJ1-2, with TRBD1 as a possible D gene (6 bases). The V end was cut by 4 bases, the J end by 9 bases, with 18 bases between. Germline lookup yields CDR1 GTSNPN and CDR2 SVGIG (reference sequence). This CDR3 contains 13 residues. This chain's CDR3 is CAWIVQPGDRYTF. The CDR3 DNA sequence: TGTGCCTGGATAGTCCAACCAGGGGACCGCTACACCTTC.

V is TRBV7-2 and J is TRBJ2-3; 8 bases align to TRBD1. The junction had 9 bases not matched to a gene; V was cut back by 4 bases and J by 6 bases. This CDR3 spans 15 amino acids. Germline V lookup: CDR1 SGHTA, CDR2 FQGNSA. The CDR3 DNA reads TGTGCCAGCAGCTCCCAAGGACAGGGCGGCGATACGCAGTATTTT. The encoded protein is CASSSQGQGGDTQYF.

The rearrangement links TRBV10-3 to TRBJ2-5; 8 bases fit TRBD2. CDR1 and CDR2 (germline): ENHRY, SYGVKD. V lost 6 bases to trimming and J lost 3 bases; unmatched junction nucleotides: 6. This CDR3 has 14 amino acids. The CDR3 here is CAISPGSGKETQYF. CDR3 in DNA: TGTGCCATCAGCCCGGGTAGCGGGAAAGAGACCCAGTACTTC.

The V and J genes are TRBV7-9 and TRBJ2-7; 10 bases agree with TRBD2. CDR1 is SEHNR, CDR2 FQNEAQ, per germline (reference sequence). The trim removed 4 bases at V and 2 bases at J, leaving 5 bases unmatched. This CDR3 region has 15 residues. CDR3 in amino acids: CASSYGLAATYEQYF. DNA of the CDR3: TGTGCCAGCAGCTACGGACTAGCGGCCACCTACGAGCAGTACTTC.

The chain carries TRBV15 and TRBJ2-1; D is unclear. Between the trimmed V and J ends, which lost 3 bases and 7 bases, there was a span of 16 bases. Looked up from germline, CDR1 is LNHNV and CDR2 is YYDKDF (reference sequence). The CDR3 runs 15 residues. The CDR3 here is CATSRTSGEPNEQFF. The DNA of the CDR3 is TGTGCCACCAGCAGGACTTCGGGTGAACCAAATGAGCAGTTCTTC.

The J gene is TRBJ2-7, the V gene TRBV19; D not resolved. V was trimmed by 4 bases and J by 1 base, leaving 8 bases between them. Per germline, CDR1 LNHDA and CDR2 SQIVND (reference sequence). This CDR3 region has 13 residues. The CDR3 sequence: CASSTLLSYEQYF. In nucleotides, the CDR3 is TGTGCCAGTAGTACCCTCCTATCCTACGAGCAGTACTTC.

By share, this clone counts as medium-sized. The J gene is TRBJ2-1, the V gene TRBV11-3, with D perhaps matching TRBD2 (6 bases). The V and J ends lost 4 bases and 4 bases respectively, with 14 bases between them. CDR3 length: 15 residues. The germline V gene has CDR1 SGHNT and CDR2 YENEEA. CDR3 sequence (DNA): TGTGCCAGCAGCTCGCGGGAAAGCCTTTACAATGAGCAGTTCTTC. It is translated as CASSSRESLYNEQFF.

This chain connects TRBV6-1 to TRBJ2-7; 10 nucleotides line up with TRBD2. CDR1 MNHNS and CDR2 SASEGT come from the germline V gene. The CDR3 sequence is 13 residues long. V gave up 8 bases and J gave up 3 bases; unmatched junction bases: 4. The CDR3 DNA follows: TGTGCCAGCGTGCGGACTAGCGGCTACGAGCAGTACTTC. As protein: CASVRTSGYEQYF.

This chain uses TRBV5-4 with TRBJ1-3; no reliable D call. V lost 4 bases and J 0 bases, leaving 17 bases between the germline ends. The CDR3 loop spans 17 amino acids. From germline, CDR1 is SGHNT and CDR2 YYREEE (reference sequence). The DNA for the CDR3 is TGTGCCAGCAGCCCTGGCCCGTACAGAGACTCTGGAAACACCATATATTTT. Its translation: CASSPGPYRDSGNTIYF.